This note documents a single T cell receptor (beta chain) sequence. Its specificity is unknown. Isolated RNA was reverse transcribed in full, so expressed TCRB transcripts were sequenced. Here immunoSEQ multiplex PCR was the method, and the copy in TCRdb shows in-frame clones only, minus some. This table has roughly 400,000 clones, around 10% appearing once. The trim removed 8 bases at V and 7 bases at J, leaving 7 bases unmatched. Germline CDR1 and CDR2: MNHNS and SASEGT. The CDR3 consists of 12 residues. The data were obtained in a study of beta chain features in type 1 diabetes. The wider study: Sorted cells, about 99 million in number, were examined across all samples. Study-wide results and limits: Moderate but significant shortening of TCRB CDR3s was recorded in all four CD4+ subsets from Type 1 diabetes patients. For type 1 diabetes patients, VDJ junctions showed fewer insertions and more deletions.

Each sorted fraction was over 95% pure. The material sequenced was central memory CD4+ T cells from blood. The receptor comes from a man aged 25 to 40 with type 1 diabetes. The chain links TRBV6-1 to TRBJ2-5; TRBD2 matches at 7 bases. CDR3: CASSSGTGTQYF. The CDR3 nucleotides are TGTGCCAGCTCAAGCGGGACGGGGACCCAGTACTTC.